Listed here are 5 T cell receptor beta chains from one sample, sequenced in a study of response to subunit inactivated influenza vaccine. TCRdb ran MiXCR on the RT-PCR reads and lists one entry per CDR3 protein. The sample yields 750,000 to 850,000 distinct CDR3 sequences, about 18% seen once. Sequencing was performed on PBMCs from blood, taken roughly 5 days after vaccination. All receptors derive from a middle-aged man who received an inactivated influenza vaccine.

This clonotype was seen a few times. CDR3 coding DNA: TGTGCCAGCAGTTTCCGGGACAGGGACGGCGAGCAGTACTTC. Its protein product is CASSFRDRDGEQYF. The genes are TRBV12-3 or TRBV12-4 and TRBJ2-7; 9 nucleotides line up with TRBD1. The CDR3 totals 14 residues. V shed 3 bases and J 6 bases; nucleotides not matched to a gene: 6.

The chain links TRBV15 to TRBJ2-2; D tentatively fits TRBD1 or TRBD2 (5 bases each). V was trimmed by 3 bases and J by 1 base, leaving 12 bases between them. This CDR3 spans 16 amino acids. Germline values: CDR1 LNHNV, CDR2 YYDKDF (reference sequence). The CDR3 sequence is CATSRGVGGNTGELFF. The CDR3 DNA reads as TGTGCCACCAGCAGGGGAGTTGGGGGGAACACCGGGGAGCTGTTTTTT.

This clonotype was counted a few times. The chain combines TRBV4-3 with TRBJ1-6; unclear D gene. Germline V lookup: CDR1 LGHNA, CDR2 YSLEER. Between the trimmed V and J ends, which lost 1 base and 10 bases, there was a span of 14 bases. There are 15 residues in the CDR3. CDR3 region: CASSQVVASASPLHF. CDR3 DNA: TGCGCCAGCAGCCAAGTGGTTGCCTCTGCGTCACCCCTCCACTTT.

V usage is TRBV9 and J usage is TRBJ2-5, with 16 positions matching TRBD2. Trimming took 3 bases from V and 5 from J; bases not matched to a gene: 13. CDR3 length: 19 residues. Germline CDR1 and CDR2: SGDLS and YYNGEE. CDR3 bases: TGTGCCAGCAGCGAGGCCGGGACTAGCGGGGGGGCACGTTCTGAGACCCAGTACTTC. Translation gives CASSEAGTSGGARSETQYF.

This clonotype was observed a single time. At one end, the junction sequence differs from germline, possibly due to a read error. This chain connects TRBV7-2 to TRBJ2-1, with 9 bases that match TRBD2. Germline V gene sequence: CDR1 SGHTA, CDR2 FQGNSA. The CDR3 covers 15 residues. For the CDR3, the DNA is TGTGCCAGCAGCTCGACTAGCGGCTCCTACAATGAGCACTTCTTC. It is translated as CASSSTSGSYNEHFF.